These 24 T cell receptor beta chains were sequenced from one sample in a study of blood T cell repertoires in COVID-19. Sequenced by immunoSEQ multiplex PCR; TCRdb stores in-frame clones only, minus some. The sample yields hundreds of thousands of clones, roughly 91% seen once. Sample: PBMCs or T cells enriched from blood (not recorded which). The receptors derive from a woman younger than 45 who had recovered from COVID-19.

CDR3 nucleotide sequence: TGTGCCAGCAGCGTGGGTGGCGGGTATAGCACAGATACGCAGTATTTT. It specifies CASSVGGGYSTDTQYF. The chain joins TRBV9 to TRBJ2-3, with a possible D match to TRBD2 (5 bases). Germline values: CDR1 SGDLS, CDR2 YYNGEE. V was pared by 2 bases and J by 0 bases, with 13 bases between. The CDR3 totals 16 residues. The entire variable domain, with the rest obtained from reference TRBV9 and TRBJ2-3, is as follows: DSGVTQTPKHLITATGQRVTLRCSPRSGDLSVYWYQQSLDQGLQFLIQYYNGEERAKGNILERFSAQQFPDLHSELNLSSLELGDSALYFCASSVGGGYSTDTQYFGPGTRLTVL.

This clone was seen once. The chain is built from TRBV28 and TRBJ1-5, with TRBD1 identical over 7 bases. J lost 3 bases, V lost 7 bases, and 9 bases had no gene match. Germline V gene sequence: CDR1 MDHEN, CDR2 SYDVKM. CDR3 length: 15 amino acids. The CDR3: CASIPGQRFNQPQHF. CDR3 nucleotides: TGTGCCAGCATTCCGGGACAGAGATTCAATCAGCCCCAGCATTTT.

J is TRBJ1-1 and V is TRBV30; 7 bases match TRBD1. The CDR3 sequence is 14 residues long. The V gene end was trimmed by 8 bases and the J gene end by 3 bases; junction bases not matched to a gene: 12. Germline values: CDR1 GTSNPN, CDR2 SVGIG (reference sequence). CDR3 sequence: CAGKNRGEHTEAFF. The CDR3 coding sequence is TGTGCCGGGAAGAACAGGGGTGAACACACTGAAGCTTTCTTT.

V is TRBV28 and J is TRBJ1-4; TRBD1 agrees at 8 bases. Trimming removed 7 bases from V and 3 bases from J; junction bases left unmatched: 4. The germline V gene has CDR1 MDHEN and CDR2 SYDVKM. CDR3 size: 14 residues. CDR3 loop: CASTLQGANEKLFF. As DNA, the CDR3 is TGTGCCAGCACGTTACAGGGGGCTAATGAAAAACTGTTTTTT. The full variable domain, its missing parts supplied by reference TRBV28 and TRBJ1-4, is DVKVTQSSRYLVKRTGEKVFLECVQDMDHENMFWYRQDPGLGLRLIYFSYDVKMKEKGDIPEGYSVSREKKERFSLILESASTNQTSMYLCASTLQGANEKLFFGSGTQLSVL.

This chain connects TRBV2 to TRBJ2-5, with a weak D call TRBD2 (6 bases). CDR1 SNHLY and CDR2 FYNNEI come from the germline V gene. The CDR3 sequence is 13 residues long. V lost 7 bases and J 0 bases, leaving 9 bases between the germline ends. The CDR3 here is CASIRGYQETQYF. In DNA, the CDR3 is TGTGCCAGCATTCGGGGGTACCAAGAGACCCAGTACTTC. Filled out from reference TRBV2 and TRBJ2-5, the complete variable domain reads EPEVTQTPSHQVTQMGQEVILRCVPISNHLYFYWYRQILGQKVEFLVSFYNNEISEKSEIFDDQFSVERPDGSNFTLKIRSTKLEDSAMYFCASIRGYQETQYFGPGTRLLVL.

V is TRBV7-9 and J is TRBJ1-1; TRBD1 is a possible D gene (5 bases). This CDR3 is built from 13 residues. Germline V CDR1 and CDR2: SEHNR, FQNEAQ (reference sequence). Trimming removed 7 bases at V and 1 base at J, with 10 bases between. CDR3 sequence: CASNGGRNTEAFF. As DNA, the CDR3 is TGTGCCAGCAACGGGGGTAGGAACACTGAAGCTTTCTTT.

The table lists this clone with a few counts. The rearrangement uses TRBV5-6 and TRBJ2-5; TRBD1 matches 9 bases. Per the germline V gene, CDR1 is SGHDT and CDR2 is YYEEEE. The CDR3 extends over 17 amino acids. With V trimmed by 2 bases and J by 2 bases, 10 bases remained unmatched. The CDR3 spells CASSFGGTGIYQETQYF. The DNA for the CDR3 is TGTGCCAGCAGCTTCGGTGGGACAGGGATTTATCAAGAGACCCAGTACTTC. Looking up the rest from reference TRBV5-6 and TRBJ2-5 gives the full variable domain: DAGVTQSPTHLIKTRGQQVTLRCSPKSGHDTVSWYQQALGQGPQFIFQYYEEEERQRGNFPDRFSGHQFPNYSSELNVNALLLGDSALYLCASSFGGTGIYQETQYFGPGTRLLVL.

The chain joins TRBV19 to TRBJ1-6, with D possibly being TRBD1 (6 bases). There are 13 residues in the CDR3. Looked up from germline, CDR1 is LNHDA and CDR2 is SQIVND (reference sequence). Trimming shortened V by 10 bases and J by 8 bases, and 15 bases separated the two germline ends. Here the CDR3 DNA reads TGTGCCACTGGGGGCACAGGGCATTCACCCCTCCACTTT. It codes for CATGGTGHSPLHF.

V is TRBV28 and J is TRBJ1-2; 7 positions agree with TRBD1. In germline, CDR1 is MDHEN, CDR2 SYDVKM. J gave up 5 bases and V 4 bases, and 16 bases lay outside the gene matches. The CDR3 sequence is 17 residues long. The CDR3 DNA sequence: TGTGCCAGCAGTTACCCTCCCGGGACAGAGTGGGGTTATGGCTACACCTTC. Translation: CASSYPPGTEWGYGYTF.

V is TRBV9 and J is TRBJ1-5, with D possibly being TRBD1 (6 bases). With 0 bases removed from V and 5 bases from J, the gap between germline ends came to 15 bases. From germline, CDR1 is SGDLS and CDR2 YYNGEE. The CDR3 runs 16 residues. The CDR3 nucleotides read TGTGCCAGCAGCGTAGGGCAGGGGAAATTCGATCAGCCCCAGCATTTT. Its translation: CASSVGQGKFDQPQHF. Looking up the rest from reference TRBV9 and TRBJ1-5 gives the full variable domain: DSGVTQTPKHLITATGQRVTLRCSPRSGDLSVYWYQQSLDQGLQFLIQYYNGEERAKGNILERFSAQQFPDLHSELNLSSLELGDSALYFCASSVGQGKFDQPQHFGDGTRLSIL.

The V and J genes are TRBV28 and TRBJ1-1; D not resolved. This CDR3 has 15 residues. The germline V gene encodes CDR1 MDHEN and CDR2 SYDVKM. V was pared by 3 bases and J by 1 base, with 12 bases between. CDR3 DNA: TGTGCCAGCAGTTTTAGGCTACGAGGGAACACTGAAGCTTTCTTT. This codes for CASSFRLRGNTEAFF. Filled out from reference TRBV28 and TRBJ1-1, the complete variable domain reads DVKVTQSSRYLVKRTGEKVFLECVQDMDHENMFWYRQDPGLGLRLIYFSYDVKMKEKGDIPEGYSVSREKKERFSLILESASTNQTSMYLCASSFRLRGNTEAFFGQGTRLTVV.

About this clone: Other DNA variants within this sample encode the same CDR3. The chain is built from TRBV12-3 or TRBV12-4 and TRBJ1-2, with unresolved D. Trimming stripped 5 bases from V and 2 bases from J, with 3 bases between. CDR3 length equals 11 residues. The CDR3 DNA sequence: TGTGCCAGCAGTCTGAACTATGGCTACACCTTC. It specifies CASSLNYGYTF.

The V call is TRBV5-4, the J call TRBJ2-1, with D unresolved. This CDR3 has 16 residues. V was trimmed by 3 bases and J by 0 bases, leaving 13 bases between them. The V gene's germline CDR1 is SGHNT and CDR2 YYREEE (reference sequence). The CDR3 here is CASSSVYASSYNEQFF. DNA of the CDR3: TGTGCCAGCAGCTCCGTGTACGCGAGCTCCTACAATGAGCAGTTCTTC.

The chain recombines TRBV7-9 with TRBJ2-3; tentatively, D is TRBD2 (5 bases). Trimming pared 5 bases from V and 0 bases from J, leaving 15 bases between. The CDR3 has 16 residues. Germline assignment: CDR1 SEHNR and CDR2 FQNEAQ (reference sequence). The CDR3 DNA follows: TGTGCCAGCAGCCCCGGGGATAGCCCTAGCACAGATACGCAGTATTTT. Amino acids: CASSPGDSPSTDTQYF.

The sample holds many counts of this clone. The rearrangement uses TRBV28 and TRBJ2-7, with D perhaps TRBD1 (6 bases). The CDR3 covers 17 residues. The V gene's germline CDR1 is MDHEN and CDR2 SYDVKM. With 2 bases removed from V and 3 bases from J, the gap between germline ends came to 20 bases. CDR3 residues: CASSLNKLGARLYEQYF. The CDR3 nucleotides read TGTGCCAGCAGTTTAAATAAATTGGGGGCGCGCCTCTACGAGCAGTACTTC.

As concerns this clone: Sequence at one end of the junction differs from germline and may be a read error. This chain links TRBV7-7 with TRBJ2-1; D is uncertain. In germline, CDR1 is SSHAT, CDR2 FNYEAQ (reference sequence). This CDR3 has 14 residues. CDR3: CASSLESDGNEQFF. The CDR3 DNA is TGTGCTAGCAGCTTAGAGAGCGATGGCAATGAGCAGTTCTTC.

The gene calls are TRBV7-3 and TRBJ1-6; 7 bases map to TRBD1. Germline V gene sequence: CDR1 SGHTA, CDR2 FQGTGA. V dropped 5 bases and J dropped 9; count of bases not matched to a gene: 4. The CDR3 is 13 amino acids. For the CDR3, the DNA is TGTGCCAGCAGCCCGACAGGGACTTCACCCCTCCACTTT. It encodes CASSPTGTSPLHF. Looking up the rest from reference TRBV7-3 and TRBJ1-6 gives the full variable domain: GAGVSQTPSNKVTEKGKYVELRCDPISGHTALYWYRQSLGQGPEFLIYFQGTGAADDSGLPNDRFFAVRPEGSVSTLKIQRTERGDSAVYLCASSPTGTSPLHFGNGTRLTVT.

The CDR3: CASRRLTGDGADNQPQHF. CDR3 nucleotides: TGTGCCAGTAGGAGGCTGACAGGTGATGGGGCGGACAATCAGCCCCAGCATTTT. The chain couples TRBV19 to TRBJ1-5; tentatively, D is TRBD1 (6 bases). The germline V gene has CDR1 LNHDA and CDR2 SQIVND (reference sequence). The CDR3 consists of 18 residues. The V and J ends lost 6 bases and 3 bases respectively, with 24 bases between them.

This rearrangement joins TRBV28 to TRBJ1-2; D gene uncertain. Germline V gene sequence: CDR1 MDHEN, CDR2 SYDVKM. The length of the CDR3 is 14 residues. V lost 3 bases, J lost 5 bases, and 13 bases lay in between. In nucleotides, the CDR3 is TGTGCCAGCAGTTTGGGCGGGGAGGAATATGGCTACACCTTC. This codes for CASSLGGEEYGYTF.

The chain joins TRBV28 to TRBJ1-2, with D possibly TRBD1 on 5 matching bases. Deletions cut 7 bases from V and 0 bases from J, with 12 bases between. The CDR3 sequence is 14 residues long. Germline V CDR1 and CDR2: MDHEN, SYDVKM. Here the CDR3 reads CASTVDSSNYGYTF. In nucleotides, the CDR3 is TGTGCCAGCACCGTTGACAGTTCTAACTATGGCTACACCTTC.

The chain has TRBV5-6 and TRBJ2-2, with TRBD1 as a possible D gene (5 bases). Germline V gene lookup returns CDR1 SGHDT and CDR2 YYEEEE. V shed 2 bases and J shed 9 bases, with 23 bases lying between them. CDR3 length: 17 residues. In DNA, the CDR3 is TGTGCCAGCAGCTTAGACGCAGGGATACGGGCCATCCGGGAGCTGTTTTTT. Protein product: CASSLDAGIRAIRELFF. The complete variable domain, with remaining parts taken from reference TRBV5-6 and TRBJ2-2, reads DAGVTQSPTHLIKTRGQQVTLRCSPKSGHDTVSWYQQALGQGPQFIFQYYEEEERQRGNFPDRFSGHQFPNYSSELNVNALLLGDSALYLCASSLDAGIRAIRELFFGEGSRLTVL.

The V call is TRBV5-1, the J call TRBJ1-1; 9 nucleotides agree with TRBD1. Germline lookup yields CDR1 SGHRS and CDR2 YFSETQ. This CDR3 has 14 residues. The V segment lost 7 bases and the J segment 1 base; nucleotides outside the gene matches: 5. The CDR3 region has the DNA TGCGCCAGCGAGATGGGACAGGGGAACACTGAAGCTTTCTTT. It translates to CASEMGQGNTEAFF.

The V and J genes are TRBV28 and TRBJ2-7; tentative D call: TRBD2 (6 bases). The CDR3 runs 16 residues. CDR1 and CDR2 from the germline V gene are MDHEN and SYDVKM. V shed 4 bases and J shed 6 bases, with 22 bases lying between them. The chain's CDR3 is CASSYGTPTSGLEQYF. CDR3 in DNA: TGTGCCAGCAGTTATGGGACTCCGACTAGTGGGCTCGAGCAGTACTTC.

The rearrangement uses TRBV29-1 and TRBJ2-1; no clear D. Looked up from germline, CDR1 is SQVTM and CDR2 is ANQGSEA. V gave up 2 bases and J gave up 3 bases, with 11 bases separating them. This CDR3 contains 14 residues. The CDR3 region has the DNA TGCAGCGTTGAATCAGAAAACCTCTACAATGAGCAGTTCTTC. Its protein product is CSVESENLYNEQFF.